The 15 T cell receptor beta chains presented below share a single source sample, sequenced in a study of blood T cells in healthy people across ages (dated by TCRdb to between 2015 and 2017). The library was obtained by 5' RACE. Instrument on record: Illumina HiSeq 2500. A second PCR of roughly 7 to 11 cycles was performed with a sample-barcoded 5' primer and a J-beta primer mix. TCRdb's own reprocessing of the public reads used fastp at Q25 and MiXCR and kept productive beta chains. Identical CDR3 proteins give one entry, which carries the most common genes and DNA. The sample records 450,000 to 700,000 distinct CDR3 sequences, 27% of which are singletons. The ten largest account for around 18% of the sample. The sample taken for sequencing was blood. All receptors derive from a woman aged 70-85 years in good health.

Only a few counts were recorded for this clonotype. The rearrangement links TRBV29-1 to TRBJ2-3; D might be TRBD1 (5 bases). Germline V gene lookup returns CDR1 SQVTM and CDR2 ANQGSEA. The CDR3 consists of 16 residues. The ends were cut back, 3 bases at V and 2 bases at J, with 18 bases in the middle. In DNA form, the CDR3 reads TGCAGCGTTGAGGGATGGGGCGTCAGATCCACAGATACGCAGTATTTT. It codes for CSVEGWGVRSTDTQYF.

This clonotype has at least ten counts. The CDR3 reads CASSPPTDTQYF. CDR3 coding DNA: TGTGCCAGCAGCCCCCCCACAGATACGCAGTATTTT. This chain links TRBV7-2 with TRBJ2-3; D is unclear. The V and J ends lost 5 bases and 2 bases respectively, with 5 bases between them. The CDR3 is 12 residues long. Germline CDR1 reads SGHTA; CDR2 reads FQGNSA.

This clonotype was counted between two and nine times. The J gene is TRBJ2-4, the V gene TRBV25-1; D is unclear. The germline V gene has CDR1 MGHDK and CDR2 SYGVNS. The CDR3 consists of 11 residues. V lost 2 bases to trimming and J lost 10 bases, with 6 bases between them. CDR3 nucleotides: TGTGCCAGCAGTGAAGGTTGGATTCAGTACTTC. Protein product: CASSEGWIQYF.

This clonotype has a handful of counts. This rearrangement joins TRBV20-1 to TRBJ1-4; TRBD1 aligns across 12 bases. V dropped 0 bases and J dropped 7; count of bases not matched to a gene: 12. This CDR3 is built from 18 residues. Germline V lookup: CDR1 DFQATT, CDR2 SNEGSKA (reference sequence). CDR3 bases: TGCAGTGCTAGAGAAGGGCTTGGGACAGGGGGCGCTTTTGAAAAACTGTTTTTT. As protein: CSAREGLGTGGAFEKLFF.

CDR3 sequence: CASSSHGGTEAFF. The DNA for the CDR3 is TGTGCCAGCAGCTCTCATGGGGGCACTGAAGCTTTCTTT. The rearrangement links TRBV7-9 to TRBJ1-1, with D maybe TRBD1 (5 bases). Germline values: CDR1 SEHNR, CDR2 FQNEAQ (reference sequence). V lost 4 bases to trimming and J lost 4 bases, with 10 bases between them. The CDR3 length is 13 residues.

This chain uses TRBV5-1 with TRBJ2-2, with D possibly being TRBD2 (6 bases). V shed 1 base and J shed 2 bases, with 12 bases lying between them. Germline V gene sequence: CDR1 SGHRS, CDR2 YFSETQ. This CDR3 is built from 16 residues. The CDR3 sequence is CASSLSGTPNTGELFF. CDR3 coding DNA: TGCGCCAGCAGCTTGTCCGGGACTCCTAACACCGGGGAGCTGTTTTTT.

The chain couples TRBV5-1 to TRBJ2-5; D gene ambiguous. V gave up 1 base and J gave up 4 bases, with 11 bases separating them. The CDR3 loop spans 14 amino acids. Germline V gene data show CDR1 as SGHRS and CDR2 as YFSETQ. The CDR3 sequence: CASSLIGGSETQYF. CDR3 in DNA: TGCGCCAGCAGCTTGATAGGCGGATCAGAGACCCAGTACTTC.

The rearrangement links TRBV20-1 to TRBJ2-7; 12 bases line up with TRBD2. The J call may not be correct, given that the DNA end is closer to TRBJ2-1. The CDR3 consists of 13 residues. Germline V gives CDR1 DFQATT, CDR2 SNEGSKA (reference sequence). Here the CDR3 reads CSARLAGVNEQFF. CDR3 coding DNA: TGCAGTGCGAGACTAGCGGGGGTGAATGAGCAGTTCTTC.

The table lists this clonotype with a few counts. The chain joins TRBV4-1 to TRBJ2-2; TRBD2 might be the D (5 bases). The V gene's germline CDR1 is MGHRA and CDR2 YSYEKL. Trimming removed 4 bases at V and 6 bases at J, with 9 bases between. The CDR3 extends over 13 amino acids. In nucleotides, the CDR3 is TGCGCCAGCAGCCCCTCGAGGGCCGGGGAGCTGTTTTTT. Its translation: CASSPSRAGELFF.

This clonotype was recorded a few times. The chain employs TRBV9 and TRBJ2-4; perhaps TRBD2 as D (6 bases). Between the trimmed V and J ends, which lost 0 bases and 6 bases, there was a span of 10 bases. Germline V gene lookup returns CDR1 SGDLS and CDR2 YYNGEE. This CDR3 comprises 14 residues. Written as DNA, the CDR3 is TGTGCCAGCAGCGTAGCGGGTAGCGGAAACATTCAGTACTTC. Translating gives CASSVAGSGNIQYF.

This clonotype was counted at least ten times. The CDR3 DNA sequence: TGCGCCAGCAGCACGAAGCCCCTTGGCGAATCACCCCTCCACTTT. This gives the protein CASSTKPLGESPLHF. J is TRBJ1-6 and V is TRBV5-1; D is ambiguous. CDR1 is SGHRS, CDR2 YFSETQ, per germline. V was shortened by 4 bases and J by 10 bases, with 18 bases between the two germline ends. CDR3 length equals 15 residues.

This chain uses TRBV30 with TRBJ2-2; D remains ambiguous. The CDR3 is made up of 11 amino acids. Trimming removed 4 bases from V and 5 bases from J, with 5 bases in between. Germline assignment: CDR1 GTSNPN and CDR2 SVGIG (reference sequence). CDR3 sequence: CAWMATGELFF. CDR3 coding DNA: TGTGCCTGGATGGCAACCGGGGAGCTGTTTTTT.

This clonotype appeared many times. J is TRBJ2-5 and V is TRBV7-2; possible D gene TRBD2, 5 bases. The CDR3 is 14 amino acids. With 2 bases removed from V and 2 bases from J, the gap between germline ends came to 9 bases. CDR1 is SGHTA, CDR2 FQGNSA, per germline. The CDR3 here is CASSLTRGQETQYF. For the CDR3, the DNA is TGTGCCAGCAGCTTAACCCGCGGGCAAGAGACCCAGTACTTC.

A few counts support this clonotype. The chain joins TRBV5-1 to TRBJ2-6, with unresolved D. With 0 bases removed from V and 9 bases from J, the gap between germline ends came to 10 bases. CDR3 length equals 14 residues. Germline V gene lookup returns CDR1 SGHRS and CDR2 YFSETQ. CDR3 in DNA: TGCGCCAGCAGCTTGGGGGGATTAAACAACGTCCTGACTTTC. This translates into CASSLGGLNNVLTF.

The J gene is TRBJ2-7, the V gene TRBV20-1; 7 nucleotides align to TRBD2. The V segment lost 3 bases and the J segment 7 bases; nucleotides outside the gene matches: 12. The CDR3 sequence is 14 residues long. From germline, CDR1 is DFQATT and CDR2 SNEGSKA (reference sequence). The CDR3 here is CSASLAGPTSEQYF. CDR3 nucleotides: TGCAGTGCTAGCTTAGCGGGCCCTACTTCGGAGCAGTACTTC.